The rows below give T cell receptor beta chains drawn from one sample of a study of T cells in Graves' hyperthyroidism and ophthalmopathy. In TCRdb, the multiplex PCR reads were re-called with MiXCR into one record per CDR3 protein. The table has about 420,000 distinct CDR3 sequences, roughly 13% seen once. Sequenced material: blood. The source is a woman aged 18-29 years with Graves' hyperthyroidism. CDR3s include the opening cysteine and the closing phenylalanine or tryptophan. The D gene is left open where the match is weak. Size values are once, few and many counts, or a class for expanded clones, and some rows have none.

v_call	d_call	clone_size	j_call	cdr3_aa	cdr3_nt
TRBV7-9	TRBD2	many	TRBJ2-7	CASSQLAGGGIEQYF	TGTGCCAGCAGCCAACTAGCGGGAGGGGGTATCGAGCAGTACTTC
TRBV4-2	-	few	TRBJ2-1	CASSETWAGRTEQFF	TGTGCCAGCAGCGAAACCTGGGCGGGAAGGACTGAGCAGTTCTTC
TRBV30	-	many	TRBJ1-2	CAWSQHIGGYTF	TGTGCCTGGAGCCAACATATTGGCGGCTACACCTTC
TRBV7-2	-	many	TRBJ2-7	CASSLSRSVNEQYF	TGTGCCAGCAGCTTAAGCCGCAGTGTTAACGAGCAGTACTTC
TRBV6-1	TRBD1	-	TRBJ1-6	CASSATSGTGDSPLHF	TGTGCCAGCAGCGCAACCTCCGGGACAGGGGATTCACCCCTCCACTTT
TRBV20-1	-	few	TRBJ2-1	CSAPAGLLNNEQFF	TGCAGTGCTCCCGCGGGACTCTTAAACAATGAGCAGTTCTTC
TRBV5-1	TRBD1	few	TRBJ1-4	CASSLTGVNEKLFF	TGCGCCAGCAGCTTAACAGGGGTTAATGAAAAACTGTTTTTT
TRBV4-1	TRBD1	few	TRBJ1-1	CASSDRGQPEAFF	TGCGCCAGCAGCGACAGGGGCCAGCCCGAAGCTTTCTTT
TRBV6-5	TRBD2	once	TRBJ2-2	CASSYSAGGPTGELFF	TGTGCCAGCAGTTACTCAGCGGGGGGACCCACCGGGGAGCTGTTTTTT
TRBV18	TRBD1	few	TRBJ2-7	CASSPNRDREPYEQYF	TGTGCCAGCTCACCAAACCGGGACAGGGAACCCTACGAGCAGTACTTC
TRBV6-2/TRBV6-3	-	-	TRBJ2-5	CASSYSRLQATQYF	TGTGCCAGCAGTTACTCTCGACTACAGGCGACCCAGTACTTC
TRBV20-1	-	many	TRBJ1-1	CSARFSVHTEAFF	TGCAGTGCTAGGTTCTCAGTCCACACTGAAGCTTTCTTT
TRBV28	-	many	TRBJ1-2	CASSSKYRYGTNYGYTF	TGTGCCAGCAGTTCAAAGTACCGCTACGGGACTAACTATGGCTACACCTTC
TRBV28	TRBD1	few	TRBJ1-1	CASSLGQGMGRDTEAFF	TGTGCCAGCAGTCTGGGACAGGGCATGGGCCGGGACACTGAAGCTTTCTTT
TRBV25-1	-	-	TRBJ2-5	CASSEYFTGQETQYF	TGTGCCAGCAGTGAATATTTTACAGGGCAAGAGACCCAGTACTTC
TRBV7-9	-	few	TRBJ2-1	CASSLGGLTRVYNEQFF	TGTGCCAGCAGCTTAGGCGGACTCACCCGGGTTTACAATGAGCAGTTCTTC
TRBV5-6	-	-	TRBJ1-2	CVSSYDTDYGYTF	TGTGTCAGCAGCTACGACACCGACTATGGCTACACCTTC
TRBV12-3/TRBV12-4	-	-	TRBJ1-5	CVSSLGQGNQPQHF	TGTGTCAGCAGTTTAGGCCAGGGGAATCAGCCCCAGCATTTT
TRBV19	-	many	TRBJ2-3	CASRDPGWSTDTQYF	TGTGCCAGTCGGGACCCCGGTTGGAGCACAGATACGCAGTATTTT
TRBV27	-	-	TRBJ2-1	CASSLFLPTSNEQFF	TGTGCCAGCAGTTTATTCCTACCAACTAGCAATGAGCAGTTCTTC
TRBV6-1	-	many	TRBJ2-7	CASSLDTGTPGVQYF	TGTGCCAGCAGCCTCGATACCGGGACTCCGGGGGTGCAGTACTTC
TRBV5-6	TRBD2	many	TRBJ2-7	CASSLGGSYYEQYF	TGTGCCAGCAGCCTTGGCGGGAGTTACTACGAGCAGTACTTC
TRBV11-2	-	many	TRBJ2-1	CASSSQGWSEQFF	TGTGCCAGCAGCTCACAGGGTTGGAGTGAGCAGTTCTTC
TRBV7-2	-	many	TRBJ1-5	CASSLGAGSNQPQHF	TGTGCCAGCAGCTTAGGTGCAGGGTCGAATCAGCCCCAGCATTTT
TRBV19	TRBD2	-	TRBJ2-7	CASSDGGLAGFSYEQYF	TGTGCCAGTAGCGACGGGGGGCTAGCGGGGTTCTCCTACGAGCAGTACTTC
TRBV3-1	TRBD1	many	TRBJ1-1	CASSHDRAWGAFF	TGTGCCAGCAGCCACGACAGGGCCTGGGGAGCTTTCTTT
TRBV12-3/TRBV12-4	TRBD2	many	TRBJ2-1	CASSSGLAVNEQFF	TGTGCCAGCAGTTCGGGACTAGCGGTCAATGAGCAGTTCTTC
TRBV2	TRBD2	many	TRBJ2-1	CASSSGTTTYNEQFF	TGTGCCAGCAGCTCCGGGACTACAACCTACAATGAGCAGTTCTTC
TRBV7-9	TRBD2	few	TRBJ2-7	CASSLPAGGGYEQYF	TGTGCCAGCAGCTTACCAGCTGGGGGAGGGTACGAGCAGTACTTC
TRBV10-3	-	-	TRBJ2-1	CAIKDKDPNNEQFF	TGTGCCATCAAAGATAAGGACCCCAACAATGAGCAGTTCTTC
TRBV9	TRBD1	few	TRBJ2-3	CASSVEGQGFTDTQYF	TGTGCCAGCAGCGTAGAGGGACAGGGATTCACAGATACGCAGTATTTT
TRBV11-2	-	-	TRBJ2-1	CASSLDRMGEQFF	TGTGCCAGCAGCTTAGATCGGATGGGTGAGCAGTTCTTC
TRBV29-1	-	-	TRBJ2-5	CGVKRETQYF	TGCGGCGTAAAGAGGGAGACCCAGTACTTC
TRBV4-2	-	few	TRBJ2-7	CASSQGTAFTYEQYF	TGTGCCAGCAGCCAAGGGACAGCCTTTACCTACGAGCAGTACTTC
TRBV12-3/TRBV12-4	-	many	TRBJ2-5	CASSFGDSLETQYF	TGTGCCAGCAGTTTTGGCGATAGCTTGGAGACCCAGTACTTC
TRBV20-1	-	many	TRBJ1-2	CSARATYPPIGGYTF	TGCAGTGCTAGGGCCACGTACCCTCCAATCGGGGGCTACACCTTC
TRBV7-3	TRBD2	few	TRBJ2-1	CASSFGPGGPSNEQFF	TGTGCCAGCAGCTTCGGTCCGGGAGGGCCTTCTAATGAGCAGTTCTTC
TRBV3-1	-	many	TRBJ2-1	CASSQVRSEQFF	TGTGCCAGCAGCCAAGTTCGTAGTGAGCAGTTCTTC
TRBV5-1	TRBD1	many	TRBJ2-1	CASSLGILIQGAGNEQFF	TGCGCCAGCAGCTTAGGCATATTGATACAGGGGGCTGGAAATGAGCAGTTCTTC
TRBV19	-	-	TRBJ2-1	CASSKPAGLINEQFF	TGTGCCAGTAGTAAACCGGCGGGACTCATAAATGAGCAGTTCTTC
TRBV7-2	TRBD1	-	TRBJ2-7	CASSFFVSQGAFYEQYF	TGTGCCAGCAGCTTTTTTGTGAGCCAGGGGGCGTTCTACGAGCAGTACTTC
TRBV15	TRBD2	-	TRBJ2-7	CATSREGLAGALYEQYF	TGTGCCACCAGCAGAGAGGGACTAGCGGGAGCGCTCTACGAGCAGTACTTC
TRBV13	-	many	TRBJ1-1	CASSSPRDSLGTEAFF	TGTGCCAGCAGCTCACCACGCGACAGCCTGGGCACTGAAGCTTTCTTT
TRBV6-1	TRBD2	few	TRBJ2-3	CASSFTIGTSRYTDTQYF	TGTGCCAGCAGTTTCACAATCGGGACTAGCAGGTACACAGATACGCAGTATTTT
TRBV7-8	-	many	TRBJ2-3	CASSLVSTDTQYF	TGTGCCAGCAGCTTAGTGAGCACAGATACGCAGTATTTT
TRBV12-3/TRBV12-4	-	few	TRBJ1-1	CASSVRAGSGAFF	TGTGCCAGCAGTGTCCGGGCGGGGTCGGGAGCTTTCTTT
TRBV18	-	many	TRBJ1-1	CASSGQRNTEAFF	TGTGCCAGCTCTGGACAGAGGAACACTGAAGCTTTCTTT
TRBV6-1	TRBD2	many	TRBJ2-3	CASGLAGGPDTQYF	TGTGCCAGCGGACTAGCGGGAGGGCCAGATACGCAGTATTTT